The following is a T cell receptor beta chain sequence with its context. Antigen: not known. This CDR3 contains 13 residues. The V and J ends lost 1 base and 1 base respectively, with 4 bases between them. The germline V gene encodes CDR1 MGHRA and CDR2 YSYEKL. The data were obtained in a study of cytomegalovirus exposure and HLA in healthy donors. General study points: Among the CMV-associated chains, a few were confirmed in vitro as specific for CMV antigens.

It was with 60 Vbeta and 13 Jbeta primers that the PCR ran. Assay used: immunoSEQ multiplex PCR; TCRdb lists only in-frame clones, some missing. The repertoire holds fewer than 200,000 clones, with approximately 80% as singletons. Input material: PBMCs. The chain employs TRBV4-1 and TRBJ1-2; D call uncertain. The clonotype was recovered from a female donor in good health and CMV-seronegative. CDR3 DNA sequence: TGCGCCAGCAGCCAAGTCCGTAACTATGGCTACACCTTC. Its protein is CASSQVRNYGYTF.